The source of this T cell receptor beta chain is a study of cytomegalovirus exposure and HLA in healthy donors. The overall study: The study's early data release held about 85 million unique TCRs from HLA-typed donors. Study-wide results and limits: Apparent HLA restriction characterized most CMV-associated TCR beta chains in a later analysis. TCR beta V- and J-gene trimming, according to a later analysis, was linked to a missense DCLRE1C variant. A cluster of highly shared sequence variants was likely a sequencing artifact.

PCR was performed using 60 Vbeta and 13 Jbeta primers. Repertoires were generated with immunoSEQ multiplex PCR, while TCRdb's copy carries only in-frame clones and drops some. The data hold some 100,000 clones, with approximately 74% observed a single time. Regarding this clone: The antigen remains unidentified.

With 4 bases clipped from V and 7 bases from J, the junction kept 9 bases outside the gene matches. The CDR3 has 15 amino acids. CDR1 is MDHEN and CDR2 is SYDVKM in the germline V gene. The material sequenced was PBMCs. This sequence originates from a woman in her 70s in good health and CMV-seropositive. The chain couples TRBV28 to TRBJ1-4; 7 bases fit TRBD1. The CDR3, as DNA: TGTGCCAGCAGTTCTGCGCGCAGGGGGTTTGAAAAACTGTTTTTT. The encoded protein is CASSSARRGFEKLFF.